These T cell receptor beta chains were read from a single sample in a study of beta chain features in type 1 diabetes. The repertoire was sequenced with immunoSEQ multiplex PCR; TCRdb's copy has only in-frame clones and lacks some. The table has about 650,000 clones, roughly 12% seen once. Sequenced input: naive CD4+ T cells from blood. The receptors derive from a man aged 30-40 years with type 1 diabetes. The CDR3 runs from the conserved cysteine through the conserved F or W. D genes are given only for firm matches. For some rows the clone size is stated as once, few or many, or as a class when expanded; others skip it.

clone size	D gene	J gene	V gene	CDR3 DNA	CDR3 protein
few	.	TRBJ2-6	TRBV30	TGTGCCTGGCGGCGGGACTCTGGGGCCAACGTCCTGACTTTC	CAWRRDSGANVLTF
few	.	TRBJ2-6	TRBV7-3	TGTGCCAGCAGCTTACGTCCCCACATGGCTGGGGCCAACGTCCTGACTTTC	CASSLRPHMAGANVLTF
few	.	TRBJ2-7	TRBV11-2	TGTGCCAGCAGCTTAGTAGGGGTCGCCTACGAGCAGTACTTC	CASSLVGVAYEQYF
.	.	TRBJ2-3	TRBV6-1	TGTGCCAGCAGTGAAGACAGGGTGAGGGGAGATACGCAGTATTTT	CASSEDRVRGDTQYF
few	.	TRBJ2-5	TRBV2	TGTGCCAGTTTGCGCGACAGAGGAGAGACCCAGTACTTC	CASLRDRGETQYF
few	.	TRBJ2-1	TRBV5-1	TGCGCCAGCAGCTTGAGGCAGGGACCCTACAATGAGCAGTTCTTC	CASSLRQGPYNEQFF
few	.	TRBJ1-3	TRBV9	TGTGCCAGCAAGGATGGCAGGTCGAACACCATATATTTT	CASKDGRSNTIYF
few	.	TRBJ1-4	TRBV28	TGTGCCAGCAGTCCCGTAGGGGCCGGGGGCAATGAAAAACTGTTTTTT	CASSPVGAGGNEKLFF
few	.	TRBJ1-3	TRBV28	TGTGCCAGCAGTGACAGCTCTGGAAACACCATATATTTT	CASSDSSGNTIYF
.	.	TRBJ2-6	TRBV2	TGTGCCAGCGGATGGGGCGGGCAGGGGGCCAACGTCCTGACTTTC	CASGWGGQGANVLTF
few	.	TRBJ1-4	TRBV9	TGTGCCAGCAGCACCGCGGGGATTGTGGATGAAAAACTGTTTTTT	CASSTAGIVDEKLFF
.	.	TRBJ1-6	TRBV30	TGTGCCTACGAGGGGGAATCCTATAATTCACCCCTCCACTTT	CAYEGESYNSPLHF
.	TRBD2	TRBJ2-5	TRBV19	TGTGCCAGTAAGGGGACTAGCGGGTACCAAGAGACCCAGTACTTC	CASKGTSGYQETQYF
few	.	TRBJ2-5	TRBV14	TGTGCCAGCAGCCGCAGAGGGGTCGGAGAGACCCAGTACTTC	CASSRRGVGETQYF
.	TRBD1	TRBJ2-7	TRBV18	TGTGCCAGCTCACTACAGACAGGGACCTACGAGCAGTACTTC	CASSLQTGTYEQYF
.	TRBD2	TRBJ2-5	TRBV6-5	TGTGCCAGCAGCCGAGGACTAGCGGCGGGGGAGACCCAGTACTTC	CASSRGLAAGETQYF
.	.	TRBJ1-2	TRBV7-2	TGTGCCAGCGGGGAGGGAGCCGTAGGATATGGCTACACCTTC	CASGEGAVGYGYTF